This paragraph covers one TCR beta chain sequence. This clone was counted once. The antigen it binds to is not known. Qualities for individual bases were not recorded, and no much larger clone is one base off. This sample was included in a study of technical replicates of blood from a few donors (dated by TCRdb to the late 2010s). The CDR3 numbers 16 residues from cysteine through phenylalanine. The kept DNA is CDR3 alone, 48 bases in frame from the first base. Here V drops 5 bases and J drops 3 bases, and the junction holds 8 bases not matched to any gene. Sequences SGHDT (CDR1) and YYEEEE (CDR2) are obtained from the germline V gene. Library prep was done by the immunoSEQ multiplex PCR assay. Here the immuneACCESS table is served through TCRdb, limited to in-frame sequences with V and J called. Missing clones are a known gap in these copies; in checked studies unresolved V genes cover under half, and the rest lacks a known reason. The sample data list around 60,000 clones, and 85% to 95% of these were observed just once. The ten largest clones take up 4.3% of the sample.

The receptor comes from a human donor in good health. Some clones in this sample may be carry-over from other donors' samples. Recombination linked TRBV5-6 to TRBJ2-5, and 12 junctional nucleotides match TRBD2. Input material: PBMCs. The DNA is TGTGCCAGCAGACCGCTAGCGGGGGGGCTGGAAGAGACCCAGTACTTC. Its translation reads: CASRPLAGGLEETQYF.